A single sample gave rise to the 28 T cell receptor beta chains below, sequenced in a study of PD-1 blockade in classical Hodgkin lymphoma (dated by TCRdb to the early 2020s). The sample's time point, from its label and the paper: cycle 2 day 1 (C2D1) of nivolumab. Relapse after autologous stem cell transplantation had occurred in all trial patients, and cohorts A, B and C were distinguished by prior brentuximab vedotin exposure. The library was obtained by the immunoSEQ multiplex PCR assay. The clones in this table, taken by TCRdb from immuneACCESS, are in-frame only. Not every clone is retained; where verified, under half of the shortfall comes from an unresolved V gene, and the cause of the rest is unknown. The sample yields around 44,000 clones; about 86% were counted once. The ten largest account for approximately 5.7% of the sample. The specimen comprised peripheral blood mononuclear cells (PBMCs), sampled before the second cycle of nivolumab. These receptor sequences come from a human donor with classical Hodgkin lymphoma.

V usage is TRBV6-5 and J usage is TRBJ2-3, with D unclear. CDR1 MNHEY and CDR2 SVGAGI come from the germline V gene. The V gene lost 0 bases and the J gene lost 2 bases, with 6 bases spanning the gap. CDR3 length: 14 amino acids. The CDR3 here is CASSYSWDTDTQYF. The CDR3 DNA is TGTGCCAGCAGTTACTCGTGGGACACAGATACGCAGTATTTT.

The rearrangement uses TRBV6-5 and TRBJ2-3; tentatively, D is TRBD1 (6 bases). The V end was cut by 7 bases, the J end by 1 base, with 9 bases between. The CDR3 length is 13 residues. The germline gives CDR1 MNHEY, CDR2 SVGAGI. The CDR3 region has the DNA TGTGCCAGCAAACGGACAGGCACAGATACGCAGTATTTT. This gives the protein CASKRTGTDTQYF.

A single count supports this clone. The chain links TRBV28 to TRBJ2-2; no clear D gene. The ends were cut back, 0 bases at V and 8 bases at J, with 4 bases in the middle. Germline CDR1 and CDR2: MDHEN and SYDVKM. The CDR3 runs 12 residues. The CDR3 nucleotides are TGTGCCAGCAGTTTATGGCCGGGGGAGCTGTTTTTT. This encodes CASSLWPGELFF.

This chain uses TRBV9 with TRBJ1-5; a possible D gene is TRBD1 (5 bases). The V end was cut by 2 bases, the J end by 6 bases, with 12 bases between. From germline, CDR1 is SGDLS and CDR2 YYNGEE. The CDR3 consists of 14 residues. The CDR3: CASSVTGFGQPQHF. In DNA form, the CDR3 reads TGTGCCAGCAGCGTTACAGGTTTCGGTCAGCCCCAGCATTTT.

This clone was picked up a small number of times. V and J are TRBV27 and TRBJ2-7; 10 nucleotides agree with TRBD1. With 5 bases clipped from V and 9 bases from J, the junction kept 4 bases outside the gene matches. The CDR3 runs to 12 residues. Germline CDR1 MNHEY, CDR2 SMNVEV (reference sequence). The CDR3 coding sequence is TGTGCCAGCAGTGGACAGGGGGTGGGGCAGTACTTC. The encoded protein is CASSGQGVGQYF.

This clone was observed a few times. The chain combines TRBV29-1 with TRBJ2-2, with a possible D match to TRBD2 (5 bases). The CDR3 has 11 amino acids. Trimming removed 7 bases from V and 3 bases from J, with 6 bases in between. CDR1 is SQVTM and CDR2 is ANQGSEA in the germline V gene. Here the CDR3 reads CSAGDTGELFF. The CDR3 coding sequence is TGCAGCGCCGGGGACACCGGGGAGCTGTTTTTT.

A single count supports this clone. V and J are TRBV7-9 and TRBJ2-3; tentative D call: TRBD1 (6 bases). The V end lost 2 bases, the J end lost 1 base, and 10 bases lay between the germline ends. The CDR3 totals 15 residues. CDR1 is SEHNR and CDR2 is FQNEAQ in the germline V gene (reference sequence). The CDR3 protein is CASSLRQGRTDTQYF. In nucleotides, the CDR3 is TGTGCCAGCAGCTTACGGCAGGGGCGCACAGATACGCAGTATTTT.

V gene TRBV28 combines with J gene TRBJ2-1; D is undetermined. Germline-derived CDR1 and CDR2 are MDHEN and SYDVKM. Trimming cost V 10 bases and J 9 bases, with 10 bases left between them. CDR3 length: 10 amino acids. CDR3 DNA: TGTGCCACCGCCTACGGTGAGCAGTTCTTC. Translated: CATAYGEQFF.

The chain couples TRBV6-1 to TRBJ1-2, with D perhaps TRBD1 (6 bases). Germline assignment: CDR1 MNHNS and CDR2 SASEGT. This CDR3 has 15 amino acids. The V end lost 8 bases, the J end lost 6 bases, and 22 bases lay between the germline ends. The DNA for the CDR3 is TGTGCCAGCGGTTTCCTTACAGGGATAGCACATGGCTACACCTTC. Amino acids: CASGFLTGIAHGYTF.

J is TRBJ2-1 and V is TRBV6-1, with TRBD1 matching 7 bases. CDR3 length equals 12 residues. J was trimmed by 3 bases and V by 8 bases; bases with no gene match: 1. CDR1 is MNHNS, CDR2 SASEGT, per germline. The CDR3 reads CASGTDYNEQFF. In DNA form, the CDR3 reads TGTGCCAGCGGGACAGACTACAATGAGCAGTTCTTC.

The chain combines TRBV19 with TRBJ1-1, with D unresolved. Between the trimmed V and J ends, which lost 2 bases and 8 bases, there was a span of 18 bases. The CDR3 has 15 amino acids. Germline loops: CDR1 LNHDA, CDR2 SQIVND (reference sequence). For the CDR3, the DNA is TGTGCCAGTAGTATATCCCTCTCCCCCGGAGGGGAAGCTTTCTTT. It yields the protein CASSISLSPGGEAFF.

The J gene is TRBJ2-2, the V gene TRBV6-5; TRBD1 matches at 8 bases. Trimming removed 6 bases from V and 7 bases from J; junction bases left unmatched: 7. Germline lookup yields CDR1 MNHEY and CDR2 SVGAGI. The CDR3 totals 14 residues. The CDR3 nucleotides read TGTGCCAGCAGGGGGGCAGGGGGCGGCGGGGAGCTGTTTTTT. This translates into CASRGAGGGGELFF.

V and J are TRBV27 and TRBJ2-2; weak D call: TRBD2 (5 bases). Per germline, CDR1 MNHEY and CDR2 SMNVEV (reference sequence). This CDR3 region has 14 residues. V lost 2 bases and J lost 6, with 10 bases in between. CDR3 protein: CASSLLAGSGELFF. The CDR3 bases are TGTGCCAGCAGTTTACTAGCAGGTTCCGGGGAGCTGTTTTTT.

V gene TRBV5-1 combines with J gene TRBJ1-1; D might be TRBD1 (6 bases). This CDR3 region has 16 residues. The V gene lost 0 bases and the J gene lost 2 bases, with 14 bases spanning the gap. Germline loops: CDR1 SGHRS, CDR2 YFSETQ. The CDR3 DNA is TGCGCCAGCAGCTTGGGGCAGGGGTGGAAAAACACTGAAGCTTTCTTT. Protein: CASSLGQGWKNTEAFF. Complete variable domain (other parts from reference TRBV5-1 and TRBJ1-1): KAGVTQTPRYLIKTRGQQVTLSCSPISGHRSVSWYQQTPGQGLQFLFEYFSETQRNKGNFPGRFSGRQFSNSRSEMNVSTLELGDSALYLCASSLGQGWKNTEAFFGQGTRLTVV.

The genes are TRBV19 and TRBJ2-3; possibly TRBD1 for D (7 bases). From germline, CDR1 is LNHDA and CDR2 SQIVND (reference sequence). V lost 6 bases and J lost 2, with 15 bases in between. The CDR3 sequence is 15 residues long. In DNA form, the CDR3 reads TGTGCCAGTAGCCCCAGGGGGAGGTACACAGATACGCAGTATTTT. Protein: CASSPRGRYTDTQYF.

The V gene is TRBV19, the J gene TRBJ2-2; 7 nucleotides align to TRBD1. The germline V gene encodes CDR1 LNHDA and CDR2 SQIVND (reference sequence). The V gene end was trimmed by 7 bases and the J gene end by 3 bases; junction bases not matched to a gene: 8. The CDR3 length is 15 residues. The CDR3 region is CASNKGQTYTGELFF. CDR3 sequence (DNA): TGTGCCAGTAACAAGGGACAGACCTACACCGGGGAGCTGTTTTTT.

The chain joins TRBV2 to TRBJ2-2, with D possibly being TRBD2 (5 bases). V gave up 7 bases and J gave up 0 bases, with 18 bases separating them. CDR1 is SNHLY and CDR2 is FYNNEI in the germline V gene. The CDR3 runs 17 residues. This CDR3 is CASNRRGRRSNTGELFF. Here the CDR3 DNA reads TGTGCCAGCAACCGCCGAGGGCGTCGGTCGAACACCGGGGAGCTGTTTTTT.

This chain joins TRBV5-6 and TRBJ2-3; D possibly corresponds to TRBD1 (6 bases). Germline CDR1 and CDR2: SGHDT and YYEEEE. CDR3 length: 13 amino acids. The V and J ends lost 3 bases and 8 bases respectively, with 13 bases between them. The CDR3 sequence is CASSYTGSATQYF. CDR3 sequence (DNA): TGTGCCAGCAGCTATACAGGGTCGGCTACGCAGTATTTT. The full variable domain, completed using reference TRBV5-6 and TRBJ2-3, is DAGVTQSPTHLIKTRGQQVTLRCSPKSGHDTVSWYQQALGQGPQFIFQYYEEEERQRGNFPDRFSGHQFPNYSSELNVNALLLGDSALYLCASSYTGSATQYFGPGTRLTVL.

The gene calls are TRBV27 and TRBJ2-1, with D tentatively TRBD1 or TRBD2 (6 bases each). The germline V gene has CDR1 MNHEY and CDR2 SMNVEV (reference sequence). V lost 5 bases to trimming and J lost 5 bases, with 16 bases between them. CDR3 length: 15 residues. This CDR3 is CASSPQPRGDNEQFF. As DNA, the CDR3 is TGTGCCAGCAGTCCACAGCCAAGGGGGGACAATGAGCAGTTCTTC.

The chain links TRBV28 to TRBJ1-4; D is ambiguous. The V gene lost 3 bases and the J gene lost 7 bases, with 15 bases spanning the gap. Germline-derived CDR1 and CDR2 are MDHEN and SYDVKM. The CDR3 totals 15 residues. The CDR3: CASSFVALRPEKLFF. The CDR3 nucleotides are TGTGCCAGCAGTTTTGTGGCTCTTCGTCCTGAAAAACTGTTTTTT.

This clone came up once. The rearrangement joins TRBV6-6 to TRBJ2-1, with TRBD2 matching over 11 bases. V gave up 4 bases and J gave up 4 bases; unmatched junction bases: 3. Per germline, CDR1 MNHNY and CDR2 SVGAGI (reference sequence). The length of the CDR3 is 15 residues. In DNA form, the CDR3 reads TGTGCCAGCAGTTCCGGGACTAGCGGTTACAATGAGCAGTTCTTC. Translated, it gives CASSSGTSGYNEQFF.

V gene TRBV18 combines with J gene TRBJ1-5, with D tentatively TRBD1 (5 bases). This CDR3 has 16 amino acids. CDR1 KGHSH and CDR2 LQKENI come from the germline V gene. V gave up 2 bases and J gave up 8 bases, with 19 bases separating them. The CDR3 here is CASSPLGPEDMKPQHF. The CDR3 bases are TGTGCCAGCTCACCATTGGGGCCGGAGGACATGAAGCCCCAGCATTTT.

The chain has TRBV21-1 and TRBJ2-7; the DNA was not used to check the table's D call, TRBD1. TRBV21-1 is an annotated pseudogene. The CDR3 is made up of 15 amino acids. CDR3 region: CASSKVAGYSYEQYF. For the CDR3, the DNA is TGTGCCAGCAGCAAAGTAGCAGGGTACTCCTACGAGCAGTACTTC.

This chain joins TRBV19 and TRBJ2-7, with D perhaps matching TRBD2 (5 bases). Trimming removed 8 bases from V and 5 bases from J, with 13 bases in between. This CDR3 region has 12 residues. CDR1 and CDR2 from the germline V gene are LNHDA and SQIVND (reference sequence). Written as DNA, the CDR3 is TGTGCCAGTGATTCGGGGTCCAACGAGCAGTACTTC. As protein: CASDSGSNEQYF.

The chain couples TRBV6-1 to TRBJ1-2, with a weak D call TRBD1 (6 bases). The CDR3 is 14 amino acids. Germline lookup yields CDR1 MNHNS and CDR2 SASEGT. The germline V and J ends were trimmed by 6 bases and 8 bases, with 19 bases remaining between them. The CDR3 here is CASSTYGGHLGYTF. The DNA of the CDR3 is TGTGCCAGCAGCACTTACGGGGGACATCTGGGCTACACCTTC.

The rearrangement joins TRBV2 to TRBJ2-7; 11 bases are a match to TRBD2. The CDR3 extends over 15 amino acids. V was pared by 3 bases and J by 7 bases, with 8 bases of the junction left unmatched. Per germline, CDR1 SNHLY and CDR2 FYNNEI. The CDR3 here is CASSELAGGLGEQYF. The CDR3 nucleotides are TGTGCCAGCAGTGAGCTAGCGGGAGGCCTTGGGGAGCAGTACTTC.

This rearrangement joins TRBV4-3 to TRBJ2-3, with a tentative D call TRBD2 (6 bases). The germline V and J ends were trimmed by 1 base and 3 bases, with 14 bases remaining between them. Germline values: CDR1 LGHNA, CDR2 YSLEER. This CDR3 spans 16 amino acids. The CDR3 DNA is TGCGCCAGCAGCCAAGGGCAAGCGGAGGGAACAGATACGCAGTATTTT. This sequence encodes CASSQGQAEGTDTQYF.

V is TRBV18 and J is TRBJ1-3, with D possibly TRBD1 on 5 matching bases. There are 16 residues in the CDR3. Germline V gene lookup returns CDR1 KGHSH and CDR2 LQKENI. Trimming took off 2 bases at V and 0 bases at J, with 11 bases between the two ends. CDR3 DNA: TGTGCCAGCTCACCAGAGGGGCTGAGCTCTGGAAACACCATATATTTT. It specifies CASSPEGLSSGNTIYF.